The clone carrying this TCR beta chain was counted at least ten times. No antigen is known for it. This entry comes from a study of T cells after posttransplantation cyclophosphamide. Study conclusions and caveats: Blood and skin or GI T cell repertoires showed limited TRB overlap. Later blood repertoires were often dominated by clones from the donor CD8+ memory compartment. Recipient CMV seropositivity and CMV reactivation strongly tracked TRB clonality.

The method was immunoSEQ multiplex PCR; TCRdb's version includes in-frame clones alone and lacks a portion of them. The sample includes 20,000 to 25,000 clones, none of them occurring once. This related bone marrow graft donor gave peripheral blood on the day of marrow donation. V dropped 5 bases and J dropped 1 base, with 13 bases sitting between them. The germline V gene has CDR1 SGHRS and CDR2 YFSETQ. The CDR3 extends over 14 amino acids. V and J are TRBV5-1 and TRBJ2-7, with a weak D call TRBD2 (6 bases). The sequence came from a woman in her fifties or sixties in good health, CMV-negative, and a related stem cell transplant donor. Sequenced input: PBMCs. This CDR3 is CASRRDRNSYEQYF. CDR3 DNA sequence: TGCGCCAGCAGGCGGGACCGAAATTCCTACGAGCAGTACTTC.